This T cell receptor beta chain was captured in a study of shared clonotypes between healthy human individuals. Study overall: CD4 naive and memory got three plates each, CD8 naive two, CD8 memory one.

The CDR3 contains 16 residues. Losses at the gene ends were 2 bases for V and 0 bases for J; bases not matched to a gene: 6. CDR1 is SGHTA, CDR2 FQGNSA, per germline. Assay used: immunoSEQ multiplex PCR; TCRdb lists only in-frame clones, some missing. Of about 1 million clones listed, 65% to 75% were seen once; the top ten hold about 1.5%. There were only Caucasian adults among the donors, and all lived in Nashville, Tennessee. Sequenced: memory CD4+ T cells sorted from blood. This sample's subset: CD45RA-negative fraction. The TCR comes from a man aged 18 to 30 in good health. The rearrangement joins TRBV7-2 to TRBJ1-1, with 7 bases matching TRBD1. CDR3 DNA sequence: TGTGCCAGCAGCTTATCGGGACAGATCATGAACACTGAAGCTTTCTTT. It is translated as CASSLSGQIMNTEAFF.